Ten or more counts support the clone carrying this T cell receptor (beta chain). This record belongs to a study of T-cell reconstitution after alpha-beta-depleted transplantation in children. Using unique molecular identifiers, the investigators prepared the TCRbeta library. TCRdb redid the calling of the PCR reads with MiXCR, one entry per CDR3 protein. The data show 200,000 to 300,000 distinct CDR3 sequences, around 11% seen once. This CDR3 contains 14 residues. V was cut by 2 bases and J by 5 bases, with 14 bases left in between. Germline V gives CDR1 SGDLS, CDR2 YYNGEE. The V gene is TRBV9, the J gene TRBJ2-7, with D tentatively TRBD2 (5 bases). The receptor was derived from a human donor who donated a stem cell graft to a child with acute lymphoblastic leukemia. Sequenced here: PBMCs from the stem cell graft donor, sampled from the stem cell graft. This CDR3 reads CASSVTDSVHEQYF. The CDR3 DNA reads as TGTGCCAGCAGCGTTACGGATAGCGTCCACGAGCAGTACTTC.